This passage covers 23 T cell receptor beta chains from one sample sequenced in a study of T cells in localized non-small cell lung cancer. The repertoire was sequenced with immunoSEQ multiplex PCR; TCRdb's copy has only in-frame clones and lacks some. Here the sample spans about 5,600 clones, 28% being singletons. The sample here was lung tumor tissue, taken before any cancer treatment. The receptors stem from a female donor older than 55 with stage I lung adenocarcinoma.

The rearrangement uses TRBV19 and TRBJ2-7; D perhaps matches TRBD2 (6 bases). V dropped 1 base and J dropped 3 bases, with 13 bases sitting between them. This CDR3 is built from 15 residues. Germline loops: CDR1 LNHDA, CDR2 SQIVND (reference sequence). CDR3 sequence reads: CASSIVRGGDYEQYF. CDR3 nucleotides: TGTGCCAGTAGTATAGTTCGAGGAGGGGACTACGAGCAGTACTTC.

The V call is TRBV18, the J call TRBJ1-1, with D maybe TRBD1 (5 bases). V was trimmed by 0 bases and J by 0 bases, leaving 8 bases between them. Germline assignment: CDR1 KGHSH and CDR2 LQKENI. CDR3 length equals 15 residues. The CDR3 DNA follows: TGTGCCAGCTCACCACCGGGACGGCTGAACACTGAAGCTTTCTTT. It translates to CASSPPGRLNTEAFF.

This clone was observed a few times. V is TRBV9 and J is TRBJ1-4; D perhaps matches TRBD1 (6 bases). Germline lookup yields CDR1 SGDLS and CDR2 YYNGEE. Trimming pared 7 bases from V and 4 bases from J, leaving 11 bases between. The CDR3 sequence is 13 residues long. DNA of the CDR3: TGTGCCAGCTCGGGACAACTTAATGAAAAACTGTTTTTT. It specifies CASSGQLNEKLFF.

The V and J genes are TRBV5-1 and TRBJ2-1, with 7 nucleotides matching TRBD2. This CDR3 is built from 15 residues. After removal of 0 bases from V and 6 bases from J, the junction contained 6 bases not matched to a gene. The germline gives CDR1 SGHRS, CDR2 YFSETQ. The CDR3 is CASSLVASGRNEQFF. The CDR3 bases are TGCGCCAGCAGCTTGGTGGCTAGCGGTCGCAATGAGCAGTTCTTC.

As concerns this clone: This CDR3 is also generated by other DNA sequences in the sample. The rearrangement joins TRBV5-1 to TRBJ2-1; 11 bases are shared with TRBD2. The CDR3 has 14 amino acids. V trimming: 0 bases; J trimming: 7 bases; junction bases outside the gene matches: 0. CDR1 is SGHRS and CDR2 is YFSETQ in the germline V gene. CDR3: CASSLASGGNEQFF. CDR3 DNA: TGCGCCAGCAGCTTGGCTAGCGGGGGGAATGAGCAGTTCTTC.

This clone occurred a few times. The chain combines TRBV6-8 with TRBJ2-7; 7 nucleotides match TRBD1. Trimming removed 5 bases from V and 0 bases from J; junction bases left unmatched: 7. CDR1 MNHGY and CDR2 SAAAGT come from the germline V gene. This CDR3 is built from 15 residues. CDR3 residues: CASSPRQGNSYEQYF. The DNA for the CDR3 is TGTGCCAGCAGTCCGAGACAGGGTAACTCCTACGAGCAGTACTTC.

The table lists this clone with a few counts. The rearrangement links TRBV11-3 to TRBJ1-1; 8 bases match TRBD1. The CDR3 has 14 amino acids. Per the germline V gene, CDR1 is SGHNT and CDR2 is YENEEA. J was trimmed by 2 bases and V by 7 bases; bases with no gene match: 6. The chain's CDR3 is CASTIQGDNTEAFF. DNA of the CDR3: TGTGCCAGCACCATACAGGGGGACAACACTGAAGCTTTCTTT.

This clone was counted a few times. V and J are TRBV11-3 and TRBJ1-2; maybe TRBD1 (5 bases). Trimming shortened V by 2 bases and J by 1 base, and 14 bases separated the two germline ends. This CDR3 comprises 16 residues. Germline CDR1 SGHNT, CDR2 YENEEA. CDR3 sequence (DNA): TGTGCCAGCAGCTTACAGCCTGGACAACTTAACTATGGCTACACCTTC. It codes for CASSLQPGQLNYGYTF.

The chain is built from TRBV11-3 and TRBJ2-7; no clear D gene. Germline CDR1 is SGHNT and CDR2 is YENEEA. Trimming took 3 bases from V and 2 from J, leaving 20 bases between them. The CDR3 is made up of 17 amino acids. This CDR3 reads CASSLSSGQWIPYEQYF. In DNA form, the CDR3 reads TGTGCCAGCAGCTTGTCCTCGGGTCAATGGATTCCCTACGAGCAGTACTTC. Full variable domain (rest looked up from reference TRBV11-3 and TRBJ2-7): EAGVVQSPRYKIIEKKQPVAFWCNPISGHNTLYWYLQNLGQGPELLIRYENEEAVDDSQLPKDRFSAERLKGVDSTLKIQPAELGDSAVYLCASSLSSGQWIPYEQYFGPGTRLTVT.

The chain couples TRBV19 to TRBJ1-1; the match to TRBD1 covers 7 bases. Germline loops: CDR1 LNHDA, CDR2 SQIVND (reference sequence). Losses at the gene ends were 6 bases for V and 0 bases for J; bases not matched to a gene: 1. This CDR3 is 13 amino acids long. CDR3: CASSDRVNTEAFF. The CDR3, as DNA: TGTGCCAGTAGCGACAGGGTGAACACTGAAGCTTTCTTT. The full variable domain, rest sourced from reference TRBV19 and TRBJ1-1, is DGGITQSPKYLFRKEGQNVTLSCEQNLNHDAMYWYRQDPGQGLRLIYYSQIVNDFQKGDIAEGYSVSREKKESFPLTVTSAQKNPTAFYLCASSDRVNTEAFFGQGTRLTVV.

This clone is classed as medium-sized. CDR3 in amino acids: CATSSGGSEGTIYF. The CDR3 DNA follows: TGTGCTACGTCGTCGGGGGGCTCTGAGGGCACCATATATTTT. The V call is TRBV12-2, the J call TRBJ1-3. TRBV12-2 is a documented pseudogene. The CDR3 has 14 amino acids.

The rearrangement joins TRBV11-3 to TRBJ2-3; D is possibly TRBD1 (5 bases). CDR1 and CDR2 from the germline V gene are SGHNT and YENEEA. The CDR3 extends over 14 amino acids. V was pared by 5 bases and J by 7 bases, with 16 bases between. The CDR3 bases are TGTGCCAGCAGCGCCTACAGGAGTCCTTATACGCAGTATTTT. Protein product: CASSAYRSPYTQYF.

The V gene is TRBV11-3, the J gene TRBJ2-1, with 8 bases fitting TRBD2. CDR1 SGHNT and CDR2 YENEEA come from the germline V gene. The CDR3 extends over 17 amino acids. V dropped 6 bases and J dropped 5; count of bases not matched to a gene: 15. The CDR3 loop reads CASRRPTGSGEHNEQFF. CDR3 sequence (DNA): TGTGCCAGCAGGCGACCGACGGGTAGCGGGGAACACAATGAGCAGTTCTTC.

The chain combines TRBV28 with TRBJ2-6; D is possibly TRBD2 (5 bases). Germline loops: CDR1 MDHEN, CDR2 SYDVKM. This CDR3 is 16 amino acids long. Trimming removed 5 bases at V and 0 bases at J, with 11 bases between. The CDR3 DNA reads TGTGCCAGCAGTCAGGACTGGGCCTCTGGGGCCAACGTCCTGACTTTC. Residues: CASSQDWASGANVLTF.

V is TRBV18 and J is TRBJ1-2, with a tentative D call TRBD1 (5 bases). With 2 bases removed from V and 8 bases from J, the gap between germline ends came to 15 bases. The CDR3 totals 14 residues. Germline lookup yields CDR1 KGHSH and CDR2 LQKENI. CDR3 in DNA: TGTGCCAGCTCACCAGAGGGCCGGGGCCACGGCTACACCTTC. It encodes CASSPEGRGHGYTF.

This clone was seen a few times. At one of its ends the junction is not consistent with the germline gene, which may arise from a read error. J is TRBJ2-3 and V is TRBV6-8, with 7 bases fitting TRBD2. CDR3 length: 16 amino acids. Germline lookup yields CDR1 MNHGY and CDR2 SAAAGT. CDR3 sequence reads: CASSDSGGGSTDTQYF. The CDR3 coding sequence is TGTGCCAGCAGTGACTCGGGCGGGGGTAGCACAGATACGCAGTATTTT.

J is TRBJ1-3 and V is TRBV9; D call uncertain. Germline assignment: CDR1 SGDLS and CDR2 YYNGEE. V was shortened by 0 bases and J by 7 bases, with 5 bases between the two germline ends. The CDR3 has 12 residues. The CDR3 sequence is CASSVDENTIYF. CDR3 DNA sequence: TGTGCCAGCAGCGTAGATGAGAACACCATATATTTT.

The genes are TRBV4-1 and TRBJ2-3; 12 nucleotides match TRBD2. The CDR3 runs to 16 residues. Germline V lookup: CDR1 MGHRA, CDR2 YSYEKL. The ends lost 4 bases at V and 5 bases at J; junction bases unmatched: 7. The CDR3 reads CASSPRLAGVKDTQYF. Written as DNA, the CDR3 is TGCGCCAGCAGCCCCCGACTAGCGGGAGTAAAAGATACGCAGTATTTT.

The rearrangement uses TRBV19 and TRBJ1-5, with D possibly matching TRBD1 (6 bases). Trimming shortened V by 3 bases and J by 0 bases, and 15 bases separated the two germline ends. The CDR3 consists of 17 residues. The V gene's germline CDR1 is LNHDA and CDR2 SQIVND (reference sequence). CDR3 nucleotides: TGTGCCAGTAGTATTTTGGGACATACCTATAGCAATCAGCCCCAGCATTTT. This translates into CASSILGHTYSNQPQHF.

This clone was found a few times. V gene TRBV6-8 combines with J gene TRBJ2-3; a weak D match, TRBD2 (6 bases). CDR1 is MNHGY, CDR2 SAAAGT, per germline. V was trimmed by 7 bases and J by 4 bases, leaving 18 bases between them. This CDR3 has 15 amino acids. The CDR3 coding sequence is TGTGCCAGCAATAATTACCTAGCGAGGGCAGATACGCAGTATTTT. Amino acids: CASNNYLARADTQYF.

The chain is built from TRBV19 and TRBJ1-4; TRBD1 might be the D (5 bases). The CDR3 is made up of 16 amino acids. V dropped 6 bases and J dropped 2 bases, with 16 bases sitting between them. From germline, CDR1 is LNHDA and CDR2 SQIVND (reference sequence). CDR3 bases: TGTGCCAGTAGCCTCGGAACCCAGGGTACTAATGAAAAACTGTTTTTT. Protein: CASSLGTQGTNEKLFF.

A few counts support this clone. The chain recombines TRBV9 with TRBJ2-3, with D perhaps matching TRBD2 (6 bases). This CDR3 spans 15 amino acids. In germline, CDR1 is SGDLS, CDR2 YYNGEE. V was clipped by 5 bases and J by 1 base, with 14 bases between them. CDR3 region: CASRRRLEGTDTQYF. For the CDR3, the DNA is TGTGCCAGCAGGCGAAGACTAGAAGGCACAGATACGCAGTATTTT.

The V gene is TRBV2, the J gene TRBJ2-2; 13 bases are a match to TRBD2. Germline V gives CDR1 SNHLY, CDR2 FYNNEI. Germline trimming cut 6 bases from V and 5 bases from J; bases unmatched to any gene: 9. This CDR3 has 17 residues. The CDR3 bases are TGTGCCAGCAGCGTAGGGGGACTAGCGGGATGGACCGGGGAGCTGTTTTTT. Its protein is CASSVGGLAGWTGELFF.